Described below is a single T cell receptor (beta chain) sequence and its context. The sample holds one count of this clone. Its recognized antigen is unknown. Qualities for individual bases were not recorded, and no much larger clone is one base off. The immunoSEQ assay, a bias-controlled multiplex PCR using V- and J-specific primers, was used to amplify TCR beta CDR3 regions from genomic DNA. In a second PCR step, a proprietary barcode and Illumina adapter sequences were attached to the CDR3 amplicons. An Illumina MiSeq instrument was used to sequence the CDR3 libraries. As for the authors' bioinformatics: Export and quality control were performed with immunoSEQ Analyzer 3.0, and downstream analyses were performed with R Bioconductor and Immunarch. Only productive rearrangements in the normalized downsampled data set were used to calculate repertoire metrics. Clonotypes larger than 5 templates in the normalized cohort were defined as pathologically expanded. The Inverse Simpson Index was used to measure repertoire diversity. The non-normalized data set was used for CMV-specificity analyses so that all clonotypes could be captured. Held by TCRdb, this immuneACCESS table contains in-frame sequences only and omits some clones. Under half of the omission traces to an unresolved V gene where checked; the cause of the rest is unknown. V, J and clone size derive from that table, while D and trimming were established from the DNA sequence. For this sample the table gives 55,000 to 70,000 clones, of which roughly 93% were detected only once. Roughly 1.7% of the sample goes to the ten largest clones.

Related transplant donors provided blood samples for TCR beta sequencing. Using Nuclei Lysis Solution, genomic DNA was extracted from unfractionated peripheral blood mononuclear cells that were either fresh or cryopreserved. The record originates from a study of T cell clonotyping in hematopoietic cell transplantation (TCRdb year 2021). Regarding the research as a whole: A total of some 130 blood samples were collected in the study from approximately 32 consecutive transplant recipients and their related donors. Patient recruitment ran from 2015 to January 2017, and follow-up continued until September 2020 or death. Overall study results and their limits: Donor and pretransplant recipient Inverse Simpson Index values predicted broader posttransplant TCR repertoire diversity. Only a small fraction of recipient repertoires overlapped donor repertoires, with over 95% appearing de novo at the given depth. After transplant, TCR diversity in recipients dropped, and pathologically expanded clonotypes climbed progressively between day 30 and day 180. The sample size was limited and the cells went unsorted, which meant the CD4 and CD8 repertoire contributions could not be told apart.

V was cut back by 9 bases and J by 6 bases, leaving a gap of 24 bases between them. The CDR3 starts with the cysteine, ends with the phenylalanine, and has 15 residues. Of the read, only the CDR3 DNA is kept; its 45 bases are in frame from base 1. The germline V gene specifies MNHEY as CDR1 and SVGAGI as CDR2. The chain employs TRBV6-5 and TRBJ2-7; the D gene could be either TRBD1 or TRBD2, each agreeing at 5 bases. Source material: peripheral blood mononuclear cells. The TCR comes from a man aged 45-60 years in good health. Some clones in this sample may be carry-over from other donors' samples. The CDR3: CASRLVVGLGAEQYF. The base sequence is TGTGCCAGTCGCCTGGTGGTTGGCCTCGGGGCCGAGCAGTACTTC.